This T cell receptor (beta chain) comes out of a study of T cell changes during pregnancy in multiple sclerosis. Germline-derived CDR1 and CDR2 are MGHRA and YSYEKL. The CDR3 contains 14 residues. V lost 1 base and J lost 1, with 7 bases in between. Data came from immunoSEQ multiplex PCR; TCRdb stores just in-frame clones and leaves some out. The sample shows about 61,000 clones, 75% to 90% of them seen only once. V is TRBV4-1 and J is TRBJ1-2; D is possibly TRBD1 (5 bases). This TCR was sampled from a female donor in good health, enrolled as a control in a pregnancy study. This specimen was peripheral blood, taken in the first trimester of pregnancy. CDR3 in amino acids: CASSQGQLNYGYTF. Written as DNA, the CDR3 is TGCGCCAGCAGCCAAGGACAGCTTAACTATGGCTACACCTTC.